This T cell receptor beta chain was recorded in a study of blood T cell repertoires in COVID-19. V was cut by 6 bases and J by 14 bases, with 25 bases left in between. This CDR3 is built from 14 residues. Germline CDR1 reads MDHEN; CDR2 reads SYDVKM. Original data processing: By means of reference gene primer amplification, nucleated cell counts were estimated. The table came from immunoSEQ multiplex PCR; TCRdb's copy has only in-frame clones and leaves some out. The V and J calls and the clone size are those of that table, but D and trimming were determined from the DNA. The data hold under 200,000 clones, with around 76% observed a single time.

The material sequenced was peripheral blood. This chain connects TRBV28 to TRBJ1-2, with D tentatively TRBD1 (5 bases). This TCR was sampled from a woman aged 60-75 years with COVID-19, enrolled during active disease. CDR3 nucleotides: TGTGCCAGCAGGCCCCACGGCGGGGCCACGGGGGGAACCTTC. Its protein is CASRPHGGATGGTF.